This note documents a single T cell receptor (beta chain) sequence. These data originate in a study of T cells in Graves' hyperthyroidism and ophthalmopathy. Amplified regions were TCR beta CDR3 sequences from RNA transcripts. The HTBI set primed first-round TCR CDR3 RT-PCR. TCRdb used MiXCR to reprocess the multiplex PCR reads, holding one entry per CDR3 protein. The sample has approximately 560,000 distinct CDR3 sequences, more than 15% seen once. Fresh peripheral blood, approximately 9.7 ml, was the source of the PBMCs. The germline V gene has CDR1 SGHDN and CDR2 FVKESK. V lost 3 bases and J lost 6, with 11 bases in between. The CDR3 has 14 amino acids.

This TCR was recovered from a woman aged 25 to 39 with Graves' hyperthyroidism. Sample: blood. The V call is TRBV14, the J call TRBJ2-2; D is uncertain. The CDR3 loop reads CASSHRWAAGELFF. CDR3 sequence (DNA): TGTGCCAGCAGCCACAGATGGGCGGCCGGGGAGCTGTTTTTT.